This T cell receptor (beta chain) was found in a study of identical twins. Study-level findings and limits: Zero-insertion results could be subject to partial confounding by invariant MAIT and iNKT cells. Shared out-of-frame alpha sequences (those common to twins) showed excess low generation probability.

A universal primer site arose from template switching, and cDNA bore unique molecular identifiers. TCRdb redid the calling of the 5' RACE reads with MiXCR, one entry per CDR3 protein. The top ten clones hold approximately 1.5% of a sample with some 600,000 distinct CDR3 sequences, roughly 7.1% of them seen once. Trimming took 0 bases from V and 8 from J; bases not matched to a gene: 5. This CDR3 region has 14 residues. From germline, CDR1 is SGHRS and CDR2 YFSETQ. Only healthy Caucasians were enrolled as donors. This clonotype was counted many times. Its antigen is unknown. The data also belong to a second study, concerning yellow fever vaccine responses in identical twins.

The V gene is TRBV5-1, the J gene TRBJ2-1; 7 bases match TRBD1. The TCR was taken from a woman aged 18-30 years in good health. Sequencing was performed on PBMCs. CDR3 residues: CASSLGQGMDEQFF. CDR3 sequence (DNA): TGCGCCAGCAGCTTGGGACAGGGAATGGATGAGCAGTTCTTC.